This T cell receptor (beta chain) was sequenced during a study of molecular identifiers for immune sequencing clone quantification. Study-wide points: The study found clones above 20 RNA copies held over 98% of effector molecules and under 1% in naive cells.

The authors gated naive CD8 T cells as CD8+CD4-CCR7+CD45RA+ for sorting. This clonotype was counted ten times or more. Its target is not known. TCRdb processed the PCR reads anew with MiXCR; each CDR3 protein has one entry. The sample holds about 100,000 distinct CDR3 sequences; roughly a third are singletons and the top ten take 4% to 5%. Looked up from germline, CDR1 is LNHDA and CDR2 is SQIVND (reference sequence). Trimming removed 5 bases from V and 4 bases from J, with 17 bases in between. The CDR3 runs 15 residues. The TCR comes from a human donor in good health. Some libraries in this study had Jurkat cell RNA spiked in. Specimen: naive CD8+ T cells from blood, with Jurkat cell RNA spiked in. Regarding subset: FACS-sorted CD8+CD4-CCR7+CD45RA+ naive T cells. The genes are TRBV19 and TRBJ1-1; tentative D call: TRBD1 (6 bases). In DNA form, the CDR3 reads TGTGCCAGTAGTTTCGGGTCTCGGGGGCTCACTGAAGCTTTCTTT. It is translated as CASSFGSRGLTEAFF.